This TCR beta chain was found in a study of blood T cells in healthy people across ages. CDR3 length: 15 amino acids. Germline V gene lookup returns CDR1 SGHVS and CDR2 FQNEAQ. The V and J ends lost 5 bases and 7 bases respectively, with 18 bases between them. Through a sample-barcoded 5' primer and a J-beta primer mix, a second PCR was run for roughly 6 to 12 cycles. TCRdb reprocessed the 5' RACE reads with MiXCR, giving one entry per CDR3 protein. This sample yields approximately 1,100,000 distinct CDR3 sequences, of which 35% to 55% are seen a single time; about 19% belongs to the top ten. This clonotype was picked up a small number of times. At least 6.5 million PBMCs were isolated per sample.

The J gene is TRBJ1-5, the V gene TRBV7-8, with D perhaps TRBD1 (5 bases). This receptor was taken from a woman aged 55-75 years in good health. The sequencing sample was made of blood. The CDR3 region is CASSGRTGLRQPQHF. In nucleotides, the CDR3 is TGTGCCAGCAGCGGCCGGACGGGGCTCCGACAGCCCCAGCATTTT.